This T cell receptor (beta chain) derives from a study of cytomegalovirus exposure and HLA in healthy donors. With 60 Vbeta and 13 Jbeta primers, the PCR was carried out. Profiling relied on immunoSEQ multiplex PCR, and the TCRdb table lists in-frame clones only, not all of them. Of about 180,000 clones listed, about 85% are singletons. CDR3 length: 16 residues. Per germline, CDR1 SGHDT and CDR2 YYEEEE. V was pared by 1 base and J by 1 base, with 11 bases between. J is TRBJ2-2 and V is TRBV5-6, with a tentative D call TRBD2 (6 bases). The receptor's source is a girl aged 5 to 17 in good health and CMV-seropositive. Input material: PBMCs. CDR3 loop: CASSLPRRGNTGELFF. The CDR3 region has the DNA TGTGCCAGCAGCTTGCCCCGGAGGGGGAACACCGGGGAGCTGTTTTTT.